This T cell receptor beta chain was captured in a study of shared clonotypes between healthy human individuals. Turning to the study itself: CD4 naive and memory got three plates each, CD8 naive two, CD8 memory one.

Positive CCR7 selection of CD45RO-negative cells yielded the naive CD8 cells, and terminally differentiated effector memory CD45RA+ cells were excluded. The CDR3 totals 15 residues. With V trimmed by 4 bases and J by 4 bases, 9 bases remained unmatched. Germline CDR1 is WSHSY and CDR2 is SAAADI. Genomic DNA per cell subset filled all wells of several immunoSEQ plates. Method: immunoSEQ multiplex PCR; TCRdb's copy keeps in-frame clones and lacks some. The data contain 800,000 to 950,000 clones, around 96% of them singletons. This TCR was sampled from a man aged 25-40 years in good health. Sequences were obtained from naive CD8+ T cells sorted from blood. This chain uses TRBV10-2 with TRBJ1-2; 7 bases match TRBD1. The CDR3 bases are TGCGCCAGCAGTGTGTCGGGGACAGACCCCTATGGCTACACCTTC. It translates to CASSVSGTDPYGYTF.